This TCR beta chain was obtained from a study of T cells in Graves' hyperthyroidism and ophthalmopathy. Notes on the study in general: A median roughly six months before onset, the model predicted ophthalmopathy. Most thyroid clonotypes expanded above 0.001 were also detected in blood.

This clonotype was found a few times. Its antigen is as yet unknown. Subjects with ophthalmopathy showed a Clinical Activity Score no lower than 3, a NOSPECS grade no lower than 4, and a duration shorter than 3 months. Amplified TCR beta CDR3 regions derived from RNA transcripts. A set of HTBI primers served as the primers for a first-round RT-PCR of the TCR CDR3. TCRdb ran MiXCR on the multiplex PCR reads and lists one entry per CDR3 protein. The sample yields approximately 410,000 distinct CDR3 sequences, roughly 14% seen once. The CDR3 covers 15 residues. V was trimmed by 7 bases and J by 3 bases, leaving 16 bases between them. CDR1 is MNHEY and CDR2 is SMNVEV in the germline V gene (reference sequence).

The specimen was blood. This TCR was recovered from a man in his late teens or twenties with Graves' ophthalmopathy. The chain links TRBV27 to TRBJ2-1; a weak D match, TRBD2 (6 bases). The DNA of the CDR3 is TGTGCCAGCAAATCCGGGAGTTCGTTCTACAATGAGCAGTTCTTC. Residues: CASKSGSSFYNEQFF.